A selection of T cell receptor beta chains follows, all from one sample in a study of CD8 T cells in ankylosing spondylitis. TCRdb re-analysed the 5' RACE reads in MiXCR, keeping a single row per CDR3 protein. This sample yields about 130,000 distinct CDR3 sequences, of which roughly 6.6% are seen a single time; about 12% belongs to the top ten. Input material: blood, either unsorted or a sorted T cell fraction (not recorded which). These receptors all stem from a male donor with ankylosing spondylitis or in good health (not recorded which). CDR3s leave out the opening cysteine and the closing phenylalanine or tryptophan. The order of the fields is clone size, V gene, J gene, CDR3 protein. Some rows mark clone size as missing; the rest say once, few, many or name a class of expanded clone.

clone_size: many; v_call: TRBV11-1; j_call: TRBJ2-1; cdr3_aa: ASSFPRRTGLFNNEQF
clone_size: many; v_call: TRBV18; j_call: TRBJ2-7; cdr3_aa: ASSPGGLGYEQY
clone_size: many; v_call: TRBV5-1; j_call: TRBJ1-1; cdr3_aa: ASRTGGNTEAF
clone_size: many; v_call: TRBV7-8; j_call: TRBJ2-7; cdr3_aa: ASSLRQSYEQY
clone_size: many; v_call: TRBV20-1; j_call: TRBJ1-2; cdr3_aa: SASKVGTGGFRGYT
clone_size: .; v_call: TRBV7-2; j_call: TRBJ2-7; cdr3_aa: ASSSRLAGQYEQY
clone_size: many; v_call: TRBV20-1; j_call: TRBJ2-4; cdr3_aa: SATNLARADGIQY
clone_size: many; v_call: TRBV3-1; j_call: TRBJ2-6; cdr3_aa: ASSPSGANVLT
clone_size: .; v_call: TRBV5-6; j_call: TRBJ2-1; cdr3_aa: ASSSVLPSALREQF
clone_size: many; v_call: TRBV7-8; j_call: TRBJ1-5; cdr3_aa: ASSFQGRDSHQPQH
clone_size: many; v_call: TRBV10-3; j_call: TRBJ2-1; cdr3_aa: AISEGQGNSYNEQF
clone_size: many; v_call: TRBV4-3; j_call: TRBJ2-1; cdr3_aa: ASSQDLPPAGEYNEQF
clone_size: few; v_call: TRBV20-1; j_call: TRBJ1-2; cdr3_aa: SARDSPSLMHGST
clone_size: .; v_call: TRBV29-1; j_call: TRBJ2-6; cdr3_aa: SVHQGDSGANVLT
clone_size: many; v_call: TRBV3-1; j_call: TRBJ1-2; cdr3_aa: ASSQGFGGEDYT
clone_size: many; v_call: TRBV27; j_call: TRBJ1-2; cdr3_aa: ASSFQDSYGYT
clone_size: many; v_call: TRBV6-1; j_call: TRBJ2-1; cdr3_aa: ASRAFGGRNYNEQF
clone_size: .; v_call: TRBV7-8; j_call: TRBJ1-1; cdr3_aa: ASSLTGAPTEAF
clone_size: .; v_call: TRBV5-1; j_call: TRBJ2-4; cdr3_aa: ASSSNQGAKNIQY
clone_size: .; v_call: TRBV20-1; j_call: TRBJ1-2; cdr3_aa: SARAGEIYYGYT
clone_size: many; v_call: TRBV20-1; j_call: TRBJ2-1; cdr3_aa: SGILAAFGNEQF
clone_size: .; v_call: TRBV12-3/TRBV12-4; j_call: TRBJ2-5; cdr3_aa: ASSLGTTKETQY
clone_size: many; v_call: TRBV29-1; j_call: TRBJ1-1; cdr3_aa: SVEVPSLGAF
clone_size: many; v_call: TRBV12-3/TRBV12-4; j_call: TRBJ2-1; cdr3_aa: ASSLAEGGSYNEQF
clone_size: many; v_call: TRBV28; j_call: TRBJ1-5; cdr3_aa: ASTLPQGLGQPQH
clone_size: many; v_call: TRBV21-1; j_call: TRBJ1-1; cdr3_aa: ASSKVVGCYTEAF
clone_size: many; v_call: TRBV7-2; j_call: TRBJ2-7; cdr3_aa: ASSLDGRRGEQY
clone_size: many; v_call: TRBV5-1; j_call: TRBJ2-2; cdr3_aa: ASKDGWNTGELF
clone_size: many; v_call: TRBV5-1; j_call: TRBJ2-2; cdr3_aa: ASRTSVTGELF
clone_size: many; v_call: TRBV5-1; j_call: TRBJ2-3; cdr3_aa: ASSLADRGTDTQY
clone_size: many; v_call: TRBV5-1; j_call: TRBJ2-7; cdr3_aa: ASSLGSWAYEQY
clone_size: many; v_call: TRBV29-1; j_call: TRBJ1-1; cdr3_aa: SVLMTGVNTEAF
clone_size: many; v_call: TRBV7-2; j_call: TRBJ2-5; cdr3_aa: ASSLVAGALETQY
clone_size: many; v_call: TRBV20-1; j_call: TRBJ1-6; cdr3_aa: SAPEVNSYNSPLH
clone_size: many; v_call: TRBV7-2; j_call: TRBJ2-7; cdr3_aa: ASSLGVSQGIPYEQY
clone_size: many; v_call: TRBV5-1; j_call: TRBJ1-1; cdr3_aa: ASSLGGEAF
clone_size: many; v_call: TRBV5-1; j_call: TRBJ2-1; cdr3_aa: ASSRSPRRTGPGTYNEQF
clone_size: few; v_call: TRBV24-1; j_call: TRBJ1-2; cdr3_aa: ATSEEGERGYT
clone_size: many; v_call: TRBV7-6; j_call: TRBJ2-7; cdr3_aa: ASSSGLAGGRDEQY
clone_size: many; v_call: TRBV20-1; j_call: TRBJ2-5; cdr3_aa: SASTSGKETQY